Listed here is a single T cell receptor beta chain. As yet, its antigen is unknown. These data belong to a study of beta chain features in type 1 diabetes. General observations from the study: TCRB CDR3 length was moderately but significantly reduced in all four CD4+ subsets of Type 1 diabetes patients.

The CDR3 is 13 residues long. Germline V gene data show CDR1 as SQVTM and CDR2 as ANQGSEA. The trim removed 4 bases at V and 2 bases at J, leaving 5 bases unmatched. Expressed TCRB transcripts were sequenced, since all the RNA that had been isolated was reverse transcribed. Sequencing used immunoSEQ multiplex PCR; TCRdb keeps in-frame clones, though not all of them. The sample has 250,000 or so clones, about 71% seen once. The chain couples TRBV29-1 to TRBJ2-7; TRBD2 aligns across 7 bases. The sequence was collected from a man younger than 40 in good health. The sequenced sample consisted of naive CD4+ T cells from blood. In DNA form, the CDR3 reads TGCAGCGTTGGAGGGACTATAACCTACGAGCAGTACTTC. It translates to CSVGGTITYEQYF.